This section outlines one T cell receptor (beta chain) sequence together with its context. Its antigen remains unknown. This sample stems from a study of cytomegalovirus exposure and HLA in healthy donors. Study observations and caveats: Cytomegalovirus association was assigned to over 150 TCR beta chains. Per published accounts, TCR beta sequences correctly predicted the HLA-A and HLA-B alleles of most subjects.

The primer mix had 60 Vbeta and 13 Jbeta primers. Measured with immunoSEQ multiplex PCR; TCRdb has only the in-frame clones, and not every one. Listed are over 100,000 clones; 6.8% falls within the top ten. CDR1 is MNHNY and CDR2 is SVGAGI in the germline V gene (reference sequence). Trimming took off 6 bases at V and 8 bases at J, with 13 bases between the two ends. This CDR3 has 12 residues. The V and J genes are TRBV6-6 and TRBJ1-2; tentatively, D is TRBD1 (6 bases). This receptor was identified in a man aged 35-49 years in good health and CMV-seropositive. The specimen sequenced was PBMCs. In nucleotides, the CDR3 is TGTGCCAGCAGGGGGGGGGCAGGGGGCTACACCTTC. The encoded protein is CASRGGAGGYTF.